A single sample gave rise to the 32 T cell receptor beta chains below, sequenced in a study of cytomegalovirus exposure and HLA in healthy donors. Use of 60 Vbeta and 13 Jbeta primers characterized the PCR. Produced via immunoSEQ multiplex PCR; TCRdb's table is partial and in-frame only. The sample holds around 99,000 clones; approximately 70% are singletons and the top ten take over 7.5%. The sequencing input was PBMCs. The receptors here all came from a man in his forties or fifties in good health and CMV-seronegative.

The chain combines TRBV29-1 with TRBJ2-1, with 8 bases aligning to TRBD1. CDR1 is SQVTM and CDR2 is ANQGSEA in the germline V gene. V lost 2 bases, J lost 6 bases, and 6 bases stayed unmatched. This CDR3 has 14 residues. The CDR3 here is CSVEHKDRANEQFF. The CDR3 nucleotides read TGCAGCGTTGAACACAAGGACAGGGCCAATGAGCAGTTCTTC.

The rearrangement joins TRBV9 to TRBJ1-2; D remains unclear. V gave up 3 bases and J gave up 11 bases, with 11 bases separating them. CDR1 and CDR2 from the germline V gene are SGDLS and YYNGEE. The CDR3 consists of 11 residues. Here the CDR3 DNA reads TGTGCCAGCAGCGCAATGACACGGTACACCTTC. Translated: CASSAMTRYTF.

V usage is TRBV4-2 and J usage is TRBJ1-5; a weak D match, TRBD1 (5 bases). The CDR3 totals 14 residues. In germline, CDR1 is LGHNA, CDR2 YNFKEQ. With 1 base removed from V and 4 bases from J, the gap between germline ends came to 8 bases. CDR3: CASSQGTLNQPQHF. In nucleotides, the CDR3 is TGTGCCAGCAGCCAAGGGACACTGAATCAGCCCCAGCATTTT.

This chain connects TRBV15 to TRBJ2-5; 9 nucleotides agree with TRBD1. The CDR3 spans 17 residues. After removal of 0 bases from V and 3 bases from J, the junction contained 8 bases not matched to a gene. The germline V gene encodes CDR1 LNHNV and CDR2 YYDKDF (reference sequence). The CDR3 here is CATSRDYGTGGEETQYF. In nucleotides, the CDR3 is TGTGCCACCAGCAGAGATTACGGAACAGGGGGCGAAGAGACCCAGTACTTC.

Here the CDR3 reads CASSSQGQGYNEQFF. CDR3 DNA: TGTGCCAGCAGCTCTCAGGGACAGGGATACAATGAGCAGTTCTTC. The chain uses TRBV11-3 and TRBJ2-1; TRBD1 matches at 9 bases. CDR1 and CDR2 from the germline V gene are SGHNT and YENEEA. The ends lost 4 bases at V and 4 bases at J; junction bases unmatched: 5. The CDR3 is 15 residues long.

This chain uses TRBV14 with TRBJ2-1; no clear D. The CDR3 extends over 13 amino acids. Germline V gene sequence: CDR1 SGHDN, CDR2 FVKESK. The V gene lost 5 bases and the J gene lost 4 bases, with 9 bases spanning the gap. Written as DNA, the CDR3 is TGTGCCAGCAGCGACACAGAGTACAATGAGCAGTTCTTC. Protein product: CASSDTEYNEQFF.

The chain links TRBV7-2 to TRBJ2-5; 9 bases agree with TRBD2. The V gene end was trimmed by 3 bases and the J gene end by 4 bases; junction bases not matched to a gene: 3. This CDR3 spans 14 amino acids. Germline CDR1 reads SGHTA; CDR2 reads FQGNSA. CDR3 region: CASSFGLALETQYF. CDR3 nucleotide sequence: TGTGCCAGCAGCTTCGGACTAGCGCTAGAGACCCAGTACTTC.

This chain links TRBV5-6 with TRBJ1-3, with 7 bases aligning to TRBD1. This CDR3 has 15 residues. The germline V gene has CDR1 SGHDT and CDR2 YYEEEE. The V gene end was trimmed by 4 bases and the J gene end by 4 bases; junction bases not matched to a gene: 8. The CDR3 region has the DNA TGTGCCAGCAGCCGAATCGACAGGGCGGGAAACACCATATATTTT. Translated: CASSRIDRAGNTIYF.

The rearrangement uses TRBV10-3 and TRBJ2-1; the match to TRBD1 covers 10 bases. The CDR3 extends over 18 amino acids. V lost 0 bases and J lost 8; bases outside the gene matches: 13. CDR1 and CDR2 from the germline V gene are ENHRY and SYGVKD. This CDR3 is CAISESHPGTGVDHEQFF. The CDR3 region has the DNA TGTGCCATCAGTGAGTCCCATCCCGGGACAGGGGTGGACCATGAGCAGTTCTTC.

This chain links TRBV9 with TRBJ1-2; D perhaps matches TRBD1 (5 bases). The CDR3 covers 13 residues. The V and J ends lost 3 bases and 8 bases respectively, with 14 bases between them. Per the germline V gene, CDR1 is SGDLS and CDR2 is YYNGEE. The CDR3 DNA reads TGTGCCAGCAGCGGGGGGAGGTACATGGGCTACACCTTC. This encodes CASSGGRYMGYTF.

This chain joins TRBV10-3 and TRBJ2-5; D not certain. Trimming pared 2 bases from V and 0 bases from J, leaving 7 bases between. Germline assignment: CDR1 ENHRY and CDR2 SYGVKD. The CDR3 spans 14 residues. The CDR3 protein is CAISEIADQETQYF. CDR3 coding DNA: TGTGCCATCAGTGAGATCGCGGACCAAGAGACCCAGTACTTC.

The J gene is TRBJ1-1, the V gene TRBV7-8, with TRBD1 as a possible D gene (5 bases). The ends were cut back, 1 base at V and 0 bases at J, with 15 bases in the middle. Germline CDR1 is SGHVS and CDR2 is FQNEAQ. The length of the CDR3 is 17 residues. CDR3 bases: TGTGCCAGCAGCTTAGGTCAGGGTCTTAAGATGAACACTGAAGCTTTCTTT. Residues: CASSLGQGLKMNTEAFF.

The chain employs TRBV4-1 and TRBJ1-2; 7 bases map to TRBD1. After removal of 0 bases from V and 0 bases from J, the junction contained 13 bases not matched to a gene. CDR1 and CDR2 from the germline V gene are MGHRA and YSYEKL. The CDR3 sequence is 19 residues long. CDR3 nucleotides: TGCGCCAGCAGCCAAGAAGAGGACCCGACAGGGAAACCTAACTATGGCTACACCTTC. Protein sequence: CASSQEEDPTGKPNYGYTF.

The rearrangement joins TRBV5-1 to TRBJ2-7, with D maybe TRBD1 (5 bases). Germline CDR1 SGHRS, CDR2 YFSETQ. Deletions cut 1 base from V and 6 bases from J, with 14 bases between. The CDR3 sequence is 14 residues long. The CDR3 is CASSLLRRALEQYF. The DNA for the CDR3 is TGCGCCAGCAGCTTGCTTCGCAGGGCCCTCGAGCAGTACTTC. The variable domain in full, with the rest retrieved from reference TRBV5-1 and TRBJ2-7, is KAGVTQTPRYLIKTRGQQVTLSCSPISGHRSVSWYQQTPGQGLQFLFEYFSETQRNKGNFPGRFSGRQFSNSRSEMNVSTLELGDSALYLCASSLLRRALEQYFGPGTRLTVT.

Only one count was recorded for this clone. The chain carries TRBV4-3 and TRBJ2-3; 14 bases fit TRBD2. Unmatched junction bases numbered 3, after V lost 0 bases and J lost 1 base. Germline loops: CDR1 LGHNA, CDR2 YSLEER. The CDR3 consists of 18 residues. The CDR3 region has the DNA TGCGCCAGCAGCCAAGATGGACTAGCGGGGGGAGGCACAGATACGCAGTATTTT. Protein product: CASSQDGLAGGGTDTQYF.

This chain links TRBV28 with TRBJ2-2, with 11 bases aligning to TRBD1. CDR3 length: 16 residues. V shed 6 bases, J shed 6 bases, and the junction held 9 bases outside the gene matches. CDR1 is MDHEN, CDR2 SYDVKM, per germline. For the CDR3, the DNA is TGTGCCAGCAGCCGTCGGGACAGGGGGTTCCCCGGGGAGCTGTTTTTT. Its translation: CASSRRDRGFPGELFF.

V is TRBV12-5 and J is TRBJ1-1, with D hard to call. Germline CDR1 LGHNT, CDR2 FRNRAP. The ends were cut back, 6 bases at V and 10 bases at J, with 18 bases in the middle. This CDR3 has 13 residues. For the CDR3, the DNA is TGTGCTAGTGGAATAGACCGGGAGCGGTCAGCTTTCTTT. This encodes CASGIDRERSAFF.

This clone was detected only once. This rearrangement joins TRBV27 to TRBJ1-3; D ambiguous. This CDR3 has 12 residues. CDR1 and CDR2 from the germline V gene are MNHEY and SMNVEV (reference sequence). Trimming took 6 bases from V and 9 from J, leaving 12 bases between them. CDR3 nucleotides: TGTGCCAGCAGGACCATTCGGGGCACCATATATTTT. Translated, it gives CASRTIRGTIYF.

The chain recombines TRBV27 with TRBJ1-1; D is perhaps TRBD1 (5 bases). The CDR3 sequence is 13 residues long. Germline V CDR1 and CDR2: MNHEY, SMNVEV (reference sequence). Trimming stripped 6 bases from V and 7 bases from J, with 15 bases between. The CDR3 sequence: CASSLDQGSEAFF. As DNA, the CDR3 is TGTGCCAGCAGCTTGGATCAGGGAAGTGAAGCTTTCTTT.

This sequence joins TRBV5-1 and TRBJ2-3; 8 nucleotides agree with TRBD2. The trim removed 5 bases at V and 6 bases at J, leaving 8 bases unmatched. Germline CDR1 is SGHRS and CDR2 is YFSETQ. The CDR3 loop spans 14 amino acids. The CDR3 reads CASRATSASDTQYF. CDR3 in DNA: TGCGCCAGCAGAGCGACTAGCGCATCCGATACGCAGTATTTT.

A remark on this clone: The junction shows a germline mismatch at one end, possibly a read error. V gene TRBV7-7 combines with J gene TRBJ2-2, with 10 bases lining up with TRBD1. The CDR3 contains 15 residues. Germline V gene data show CDR1 as SSHAT and CDR2 as FNYEAQ (reference sequence). CDR3: CASSSRQGANGELFF. The CDR3, as DNA: TGTGCTAGCAGCTCCAGACAGGGGGCTAACGGGGAGCTGTTTTTT. Variable domain in full (rest from reference TRBV7-7 and TRBJ2-2): GAGVSQSPRYKVTKRGQDVTLRCDPISSHATLYWYQQALGQGPEFLTYFNYEAQPDKSGLPSDRFSAERPEGSISTLTIQRTEQRDSAMYRCASSSRQGANGELFFGEGSRLTVL.

This clone has just a few counts. The rearrangement uses TRBV13 and TRBJ2-5; TRBD1 agrees at 8 bases. This CDR3 spans 14 amino acids. After removal of 5 bases from V and 5 bases from J, the junction contained 7 bases not matched to a gene. Germline V gene lookup returns CDR1 PRHDT and CDR2 FYEKMQ (reference sequence). CDR3 coding DNA: TGTGCCAGCAGCGGGGACAGGTCCTTGGAGACCCAGTACTTC. It translates to CASSGDRSLETQYF.

The chain is built from TRBV6-1 and TRBJ2-7; 10 nucleotides align to TRBD2. The CDR3 contains 15 residues. CDR1 and CDR2 (germline): MNHNS, SASEGT. Trimming cost V 6 bases and J 5 bases; bases outside gene matches: 10. CDR3 in DNA: TGTGCCAGCAGCGAAACCGGGACTAGCGTCGACGAGCAGTACTTC. Encoded protein: CASSETGTSVDEQYF.

V and J are TRBV19 and TRBJ1-6; 7 bases map to TRBD1. The CDR3 runs to 15 residues. Germline CDR1 reads LNHDA; CDR2 reads SQIVND (reference sequence). Germline trimming cut 7 bases from V and 7 bases from J; bases unmatched to any gene: 10. CDR3 sequence reads: CASKEQGTENSPLHF. For the CDR3, the DNA is TGTGCCAGTAAGGAACAGGGGACAGAAAATTCACCCCTCCACTTT.

This clone turned up a few times. The V and J genes are TRBV5-1 and TRBJ1-3, with 9 positions matching TRBD1. The CDR3 runs to 17 residues. Germline trimming cut 0 bases from V and 0 bases from J; bases unmatched to any gene: 4. The germline V gene encodes CDR1 SGHRS and CDR2 YFSETQ. The CDR3 DNA follows: TGCGCCAGCAGCTTGGGGGACAGGGTTTCCTCTGGAAACACCATATATTTT. Translation: CASSLGDRVSSGNTIYF.

The chain employs TRBV6-1 and TRBJ2-5; 13 bases agree with TRBD2. Germline assignment: CDR1 MNHNS and CDR2 SASEGT. The CDR3 spans 18 residues. J gave up 5 bases and V 3 bases, and 12 bases lay outside the gene matches. This CDR3 is CASSEGKTSGGARETQYF. CDR3 DNA: TGTGCCAGCAGTGAGGGTAAAACTAGCGGGGGGGCCCGCGAGACCCAGTACTTC.

This clone was counted only a few times. The chain combines TRBV4-2 with TRBJ1-2; TRBD1 matches 9 bases. Germline CDR1 reads LGHNA; CDR2 reads YNFKEQ. V dropped 4 bases and J dropped 2; count of bases not matched to a gene: 5. This CDR3 spans 15 amino acids. CDR3 sequence reads: CASSRRDRANYGYTF. CDR3 DNA sequence: TGTGCCAGCAGCCGAAGGGACAGGGCGAACTATGGCTACACCTTC.

J is TRBJ1-1 and V is TRBV7-6; D is perhaps TRBD1 (5 bases). The CDR3 spans 15 residues. V lost 5 bases to trimming and J lost 6 bases, with 19 bases between them. CDR1 and CDR2 (germline): SGHVS, FNYEAQ. The CDR3 here is CASSPTGREFPEAFF. The CDR3 DNA follows: TGTGCCAGCAGCCCCACGGGCAGGGAATTCCCTGAAGCTTTCTTT.

The V and J genes are TRBV5-1 and TRBJ2-3; TRBD2 matches 11 bases. V dropped 5 bases and J dropped 2; count of bases not matched to a gene: 13. The CDR3 has 18 amino acids. CDR1 and CDR2 (germline): SGHRS, YFSETQ. CDR3 nucleotides: TGCGCCAGCAGGAGAGAGCTAGCGGGGGGCGGAAACACAGATACGCAGTATTTT. It specifies CASRRELAGGGNTDTQYF.

CDR3 sequence: CASSDDLQGNTEAFF. CDR3 sequence (DNA): TGTGCCAGCAGTGATGATCTACAGGGGAACACTGAAGCTTTCTTT. The V and J genes are TRBV2 and TRBJ1-1, with a weak D call TRBD1 (6 bases). This CDR3 is 15 amino acids long. CDR1 and CDR2 (germline): SNHLY, FYNNEI. V was trimmed by 3 bases and J by 1 base, leaving 12 bases between them.

This clone appeared a few times. CDR3: CASSQAGTGAGQPQHF. The DNA for the CDR3 is TGTGCCAGCAGCCAAGCCGGGACAGGGGCCGGTCAGCCCCAGCATTTT. The chain is built from TRBV16 and TRBJ1-5, with TRBD1 identical over 10 bases. V was clipped by 2 bases and J by 6 bases; unmatched bases: 7. Per germline, CDR1 KGHSY and CDR2 FQNENV. The CDR3 sequence is 16 residues long.

The sample holds one count of this clone. The genes are TRBV6-5 and TRBJ2-7; 7 positions agree with TRBD1. This CDR3 has 13 amino acids. After removal of 10 bases from V and 2 bases from J, the junction contained 8 bases not matched to a gene. The V gene's germline CDR1 is MNHEY and CDR2 SVGAGI. CDR3 residues: CATKRDSPYEQYF. As DNA, the CDR3 is TGTGCCACCAAGAGGGACAGCCCCTACGAGCAGTACTTC.